The 27 T cell receptor beta chains below were found in one sample sequenced in a study of spatial heterogeneity in lung cancer. Time point specified: sample taken at primary tumor resection. Using its own MiXCR run on the 5' RACE reads, TCRdb lists one record per CDR3 protein. The repertoire holds some 41,000 distinct CDR3 sequences, with 6.8% as singletons. The input for sequencing was PBMCs, taken at surgery. The origin of the receptors is a female donor with early-stage non-small cell lung cancer.

This clonotype showed up many times. The genes are TRBV20-1 and TRBJ1-1; weak D call: TRBD1 (6 bases). The ends were cut back, 3 bases at V and 5 bases at J, with 22 bases in the middle. CDR3 size: 16 residues. Germline loops: CDR1 DFQATT, CDR2 SNEGSKA (reference sequence). CDR3 amino acids: CSARDQRQGGVTEAFF. DNA for the CDR3: TGCAGTGCTAGGGATCAACGCCAAGGGGGTGTGACTGAAGCTTTCTTT.

At least ten counts were recorded for this clonotype. This rearrangement joins TRBV27 to TRBJ1-6; 8 bases agree with TRBD1. This CDR3 contains 16 residues. Germline loops: CDR1 MNHEY, CDR2 SMNVEV (reference sequence). With 4 bases clipped from V and 5 bases from J, the junction kept 7 bases outside the gene matches. CDR3 residues: CASSSDRGRHNSPLHF. CDR3 coding DNA: TGTGCCAGCAGTTCCGACAGGGGAAGGCATAATTCACCCCTCCACTTT.

The table lists this clonotype with many counts. CDR3 coding DNA: TGCGCCAGCAGCCATCCTATTGGGGAGCCCACTGAAGCTTTCTTT. Amino acids: CASSHPIGEPTEAFF. The genes are TRBV4-1 and TRBJ1-1; D gene unclear. V shed 3 bases and J shed 4 bases, with 15 bases lying between them. In germline, CDR1 is MGHRA, CDR2 YSYEKL. This CDR3 contains 15 residues.

This clonotype was seen more than once but under ten times. V usage is TRBV5-1 and J usage is TRBJ2-7; maybe TRBD1 (7 bases). The germline V and J ends were trimmed by 4 bases and 2 bases, with 16 bases remaining between them. Germline assignment: CDR1 SGHRS and CDR2 YFSETQ. This CDR3 has 15 amino acids. The CDR3 loop reads CASSPGGQRTYEQYF. DNA for the CDR3: TGCGCCAGCAGCCCCGGGGGACAGAGAACCTACGAGCAGTACTTC.

This clonotype was found many times. The CDR3 DNA follows: TGTGCCACCAGTATGACAGATACGCAGTATTTT. Translation: CATSMTDTQYF. V usage is TRBV24-1 and J usage is TRBJ2-3; no definite D call. From germline, CDR1 is KGHDR and CDR2 SFDVKD. V was cut by 6 bases and J by 3 bases, with 3 bases left in between. This CDR3 has 11 residues.

This clonotype was observed at least ten times. The gene calls are TRBV3-1 and TRBJ2-3, with D unclear. Germline V gene data show CDR1 as LGHDT and CDR2 as YNNKEL (reference sequence). The CDR3 totals 17 residues. Between the trimmed V and J ends, which lost 4 bases and 5 bases, there was a span of 22 bases. The CDR3 DNA is TGTGCCAGCAGCCTCCTTCCCTCCTTGACGGGTGGAGATACGCAGTATTTT. Its protein is CASSLLPSLTGGDTQYF.

In this sample, this clonotype turned up once. The DNA of the CDR3 is TGCAGTGCTAGAGGGGGTCTGAGAGGTACTGAAGCTTTCTTT. It specifies CSARGGLRGTEAFF. The chain uses TRBV20-1 and TRBJ1-1; D remains ambiguous. CDR1 and CDR2 from the germline V gene are DFQATT and SNEGSKA (reference sequence). CDR3 length equals 14 residues. V gave up 1 base and J gave up 5 bases, with 14 bases separating them.

This clonotype was counted ten times or more. The rearrangement links TRBV18 to TRBJ2-1; possibly TRBD1 for D (6 bases). CDR1 KGHSH and CDR2 LQKENI come from the germline V gene. The CDR3 extends over 16 amino acids. Trimming took 3 bases from V and 6 from J, leaving 18 bases between them. The CDR3 here is CASSPASTGVINEQFF. The CDR3 DNA follows: TGTGCCAGCTCACCCGCCTCGACAGGCGTCATCAATGAGCAGTTCTTC.

This clonotype was detected ten times or more. The chain uses TRBV7-2 and TRBJ2-7; 10 bases fit TRBD2. V trimming: 1 base; J trimming: 2 bases; junction bases outside the gene matches: 11. The germline V gene encodes CDR1 SGHTA and CDR2 FQGNSA. The CDR3 is 18 amino acids. CDR3 DNA: TGTGCCAGCAGCTTAGGAATCCCAGCGGGGGGGTACACCTACGAGCAGTACTTC. This gives the protein CASSLGIPAGGYTYEQYF.

This clonotype has just a few counts. The J gene is TRBJ1-2, the V gene TRBV12-3 or TRBV12-4; 8 bases agree with TRBD1. The ends lost 2 bases at V and 4 bases at J; junction bases unmatched: 6. The CDR3 is 15 amino acids. CDR3 DNA sequence: TGTGCCAGCAGTTTAACGACAGGGGTTGGCTATGGCTACACCTTC. It translates to CASSLTTGVGYGYTF.

The J gene is TRBJ1-4, the V gene TRBV5-1, with 9 bases lining up with TRBD1. J was trimmed by 12 bases and V by 3 bases; bases with no gene match: 9. This CDR3 is 14 amino acids long. Germline-derived CDR1 and CDR2 are SGHRS and YFSETQ. The CDR3 nucleotides read TGCGCCAGCAGCTCCGGACAGGGGATGATGGAACTGTTTTTT. It yields the protein CASSSGQGMMELFF. The full variable domain, completed using reference TRBV5-1 and TRBJ1-4, is KAGVTQTPRYLIKTRGQQVTLSCSPISGHRSVSWYQQTPGQGLQFLFEYFSETQRNKGNFPGRFSGRQFSNSRSEMNVSTLELGDSALYLCASSSGQGMMELFFGSGTQLSVL.

The rearrangement uses TRBV12-3 or TRBV12-4 and TRBJ2-5, with a possible D match to TRBD1 (5 bases). Between the trimmed V and J ends, which lost 6 bases and 2 bases, there was a span of 10 bases. The CDR3 consists of 13 residues. CDR3 residues: CASRKTAQETQYF. CDR3 coding DNA: TGTGCCAGCAGAAAGACAGCACAAGAGACCCAGTACTTC.

This clonotype came up many times. The rearrangement uses TRBV28 and TRBJ2-1; D is possibly TRBD1 or TRBD2 (6 bases each). CDR1 and CDR2 from the germline V gene are MDHEN and SYDVKM. The CDR3 has 15 amino acids. The V end lost 11 bases, the J end lost 7 bases, and 24 bases lay between the germline ends. CDR3 sequence reads: CALIRGGPSRNEQFF. CDR3 DNA: TGTGCCTTAATAAGAGGGGGGCCGTCAAGGAATGAGCAGTTCTTC. The full variable domain, its missing parts supplied by reference TRBV28 and TRBJ2-1, is DVKVTQSSRYLVKRTGEKVFLECVQDMDHENMFWYRQDPGLGLRLIYFSYDVKMKEKGDIPEGYSVSREKKERFSLILESASTNQTSMYLCALIRGGPSRNEQFFGPGTRLTVL.

This clonotype was counted at least ten times. The chain has TRBV12-3 or TRBV12-4 and TRBJ1-3, with D maybe TRBD1 (5 bases). V lost 5 bases, J lost 4 bases, and 15 bases lay in between. CDR3 length: 15 amino acids. The CDR3, as DNA: TGTGCCAGCAGTCCGGGGGGATCCGCCGGAAACACCATATATTTT. Its translation: CASSPGGSAGNTIYF.

This clonotype was recorded many times. The rearrangement uses TRBV7-2 and TRBJ1-5, with TRBD1 identical over 8 bases. Germline CDR1 SGHTA, CDR2 FQGNSA. V lost 5 bases and J lost 2; bases outside the gene matches: 2. The CDR3 loop spans 14 amino acids. In DNA, the CDR3 is TGTGCCAGCAGCCAGGGACAGGGCAATCAGCCCCAGCATTTT. Translation: CASSQGQGNQPQHF.

As for this clonotype: A junction end diverges from the germline sequence, so it may reflect a read error. The chain couples TRBV6-6 to TRBJ2-4; 14 nucleotides match TRBD2. Germline-derived CDR1 and CDR2 are MNHNY and SVGAGI (reference sequence). This CDR3 is built from 18 residues. CDR3 DNA: TGTGCCAGCAGTTCGGGACTAGCGGGGGCCCTAGCCGAAAACATTCAGTACTTC. Its translation: CASSSGLAGALAENIQYF.

V is TRBV29-1 and J is TRBJ2-3; perhaps TRBD1 as D (6 bases). The germline V gene has CDR1 SQVTM and CDR2 ANQGSEA. V was pared by 7 bases and J by 4 bases, with 18 bases between. This CDR3 has 14 residues. The CDR3 is CSGLPGVYPDTQYF. CDR3 DNA: TGCAGCGGGCTGCCAGGGGTCTATCCAGATACGCAGTATTTT.

V gene TRBV27 combines with J gene TRBJ1-5; D is possibly TRBD1 (5 bases). This CDR3 has 13 amino acids. Trimming stripped 2 bases from V and 6 bases from J, with 8 bases between. Germline V gives CDR1 MNHEY, CDR2 SMNVEV (reference sequence). The CDR3 here is CASSLAGTQPQHF. In nucleotides, the CDR3 is TGTGCCAGCAGTTTAGCGGGGACTCAGCCCCAGCATTTT.

This clonotype was recorded many times. This chain uses TRBV2 with TRBJ2-1; weak D call: TRBD2 (6 bases). Deletions cut 6 bases from V and 0 bases from J, with 18 bases between. CDR3 length: 17 amino acids. Looked up from germline, CDR1 is SNHLY and CDR2 is FYNNEI. CDR3 nucleotides: TGTGCCAGCAGGGCCGGCGGGGTACTGAGCTCCTACAATGAGCAGTTCTTC. Translated, it gives CASRAGGVLSSYNEQFF.

This clonotype was seen at least ten times. This chain uses TRBV29-1 with TRBJ1-1; no definite D call. Between the trimmed V and J ends, which lost 7 bases and 0 bases, there was a span of 9 bases. The CDR3 consists of 12 residues. The germline V gene has CDR1 SQVTM and CDR2 ANQGSEA. The DNA for the CDR3 is TGCAGCGCTCAGCACGTGAACACTGAAGCTTTCTTT. Its translation: CSAQHVNTEAFF.

Ten or more counts support this clonotype. This sequence joins TRBV11-3 and TRBJ2-2; D is undetermined. This CDR3 is 15 amino acids long. Germline lookup yields CDR1 SGHNT and CDR2 YENEEA. The V end was cut by 6 bases, the J end by 0 bases, with 11 bases between. The CDR3, as DNA: TGTGCCAGCAGTTATAAGGGAACGAACACCGGGGAGCTGTTTTTT. Encoded protein: CASSYKGTNTGELFF.

Remarks on this clonotype: A much more abundant neighbour one base away suggests this may be a read error. The rearrangement uses TRBV18 and TRBJ1-1; D gene ambiguous. Germline V gene data show CDR1 as KGHSH and CDR2 as LQKENI. This CDR3 is built from 14 residues. CDR3 residues: CATSPLTRDTEAFF. In DNA, the CDR3 is TGTGCCACCTCACCTCTGACACGAGACACTGAAGCTTTCTTT.

Ten or more counts support this clonotype. The rearrangement links TRBV7-2 to TRBJ2-7; 11 bases are a match to TRBD2. V trimming: 4 bases; J trimming: 3 bases; junction bases outside the gene matches: 11. Germline V gene sequence: CDR1 SGHTA, CDR2 FQGNSA. This CDR3 spans 17 amino acids. The CDR3 sequence: CASSSPLGTSGYYEQYF. CDR3 bases: TGTGCCAGCAGCTCACCCCTTGGGACTAGCGGCTACTACGAGCAGTACTTC.

The gene calls are TRBV5-1 and TRBJ1-1; D remains unclear. V was clipped by 3 bases and J by 3 bases, with 15 bases between them. Germline V gene lookup returns CDR1 SGHRS and CDR2 YFSETQ. This CDR3 is built from 15 residues. The CDR3 DNA reads TGCGCCAGCAGCTCATGGGGTTCGGAAGACACTGAAGCTTTCTTT. Translated: CASSSWGSEDTEAFF.

V gene TRBV18 combines with J gene TRBJ2-7, with D possibly being TRBD1 (6 bases). This CDR3 spans 16 amino acids. The V gene lost 2 bases and the J gene lost 4 bases, with 18 bases spanning the gap. The germline CDR1 and CDR2 sequences are KGHSH and LQKENI. CDR3 coding DNA: TGTGCCAGCTCACCAGGAATTAGGGACATTAGTTACGAGCAGTACTTC. Encoded protein: CASSPGIRDISYEQYF.

This chain links TRBV5-1 with TRBJ1-5; 8 bases line up with TRBD1. The V gene's germline CDR1 is SGHRS and CDR2 YFSETQ. The junction had 13 bases not matched to a gene; V was cut back by 4 bases and J by 4 bases. CDR3 length: 17 amino acids. In DNA, the CDR3 is TGCGCCAGCAGCCCCGGGACAGGACAACGATTTAATCAGCCCCAGCATTTT. Residues: CASSPGTGQRFNQPQHF. Complete variable domain (other parts from reference TRBV5-1 and TRBJ1-5): KAGVTQTPRYLIKTRGQQVTLSCSPISGHRSVSWYQQTPGQGLQFLFEYFSETQRNKGNFPGRFSGRQFSNSRSEMNVSTLELGDSALYLCASSPGTGQRFNQPQHFGDGTRLSIL.

The table lists this clonotype with a few counts. The chain recombines TRBV7-9 with TRBJ1-1; TRBD1 is a possible D gene (5 bases). Germline CDR1 and CDR2: SEHNR and FQNEAQ (reference sequence). The CDR3 loop spans 16 amino acids. V was cut by 5 bases and J by 2 bases, with 18 bases left in between. Here the CDR3 DNA reads TGTGCCAGCAGCGGGGGTGTCGGGAGAGGAAACACTGAAGCTTTCTTT. Residues: CASSGGVGRGNTEAFF. The full variable domain, in which reference TRBV7-9 and TRBJ1-1 provide the parts outside the CDR3, is DTGVSQNPRHKITKRGQNVTFRCDPISEHNRLYWYRQTLGQGPEFLTYFQNEAQLEKSRLLSDRFSAERPKGSFSTLEIQRTEQGDSAMYLCASSGGVGRGNTEAFFGQGTRLTVV.